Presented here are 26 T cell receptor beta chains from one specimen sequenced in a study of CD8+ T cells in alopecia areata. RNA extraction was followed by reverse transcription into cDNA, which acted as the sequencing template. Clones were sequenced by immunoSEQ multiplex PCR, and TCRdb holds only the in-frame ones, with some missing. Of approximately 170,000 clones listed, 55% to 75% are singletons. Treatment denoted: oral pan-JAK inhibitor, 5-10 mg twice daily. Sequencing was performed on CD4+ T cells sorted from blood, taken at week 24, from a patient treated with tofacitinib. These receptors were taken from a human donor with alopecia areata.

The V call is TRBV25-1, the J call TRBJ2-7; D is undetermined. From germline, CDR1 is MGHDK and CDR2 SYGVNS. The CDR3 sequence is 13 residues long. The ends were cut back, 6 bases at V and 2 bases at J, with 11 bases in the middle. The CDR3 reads CASRVAGTYEQYF. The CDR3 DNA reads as TGTGCCAGCAGGGTCGCCGGAACCTACGAGCAGTACTTC.

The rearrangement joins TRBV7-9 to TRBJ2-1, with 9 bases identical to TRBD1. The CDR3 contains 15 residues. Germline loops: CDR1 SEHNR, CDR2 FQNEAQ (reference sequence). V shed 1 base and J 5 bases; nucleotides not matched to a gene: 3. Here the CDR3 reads CASSLVTGGHNEQFF. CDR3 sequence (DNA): TGTGCCAGCAGCTTAGTAACAGGGGGCCACAATGAGCAGTTCTTC. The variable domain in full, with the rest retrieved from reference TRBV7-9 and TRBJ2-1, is DTGVSQNPRHKITKRGQNVTFRCDPISEHNRLYWYRQTLGQGPEFLTYFQNEAQLEKSRLLSDRFSAERPKGSFSTLEIQRTEQGDSAMYLCASSLVTGGHNEQFFGPGTRLTVL.

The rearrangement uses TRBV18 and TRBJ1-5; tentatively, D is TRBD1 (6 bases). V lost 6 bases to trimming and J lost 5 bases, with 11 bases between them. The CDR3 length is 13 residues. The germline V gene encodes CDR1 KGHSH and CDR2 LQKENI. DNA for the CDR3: TGTGCCAGCTCCCGAGGGGGGGATCAGCCCCAGCATTTT. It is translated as CASSRGGDQPQHF.

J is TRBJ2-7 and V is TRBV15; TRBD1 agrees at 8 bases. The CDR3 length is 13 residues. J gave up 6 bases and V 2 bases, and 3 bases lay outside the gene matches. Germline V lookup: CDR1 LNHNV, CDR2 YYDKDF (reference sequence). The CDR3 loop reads CATSRLGTGEQYF. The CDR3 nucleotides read TGTGCCACCAGCAGACTTGGGACAGGCGAGCAGTACTTC.

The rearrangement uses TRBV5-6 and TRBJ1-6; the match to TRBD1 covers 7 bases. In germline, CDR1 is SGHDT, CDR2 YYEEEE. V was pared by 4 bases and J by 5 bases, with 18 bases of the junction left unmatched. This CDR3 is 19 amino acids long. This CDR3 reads CASSQRQGRFGANNSPLHF. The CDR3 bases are TGTGCCAGCAGCCAACGACAGGGAAGATTCGGGGCTAATAATTCACCCCTCCACTTT.

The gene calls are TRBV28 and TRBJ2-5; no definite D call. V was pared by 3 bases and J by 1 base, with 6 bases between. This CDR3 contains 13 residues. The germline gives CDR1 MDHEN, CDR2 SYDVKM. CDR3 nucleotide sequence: TGTGCCAGCAGTTTGTGGGCCCAAGAGACCCAGTACTTC. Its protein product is CASSLWAQETQYF.

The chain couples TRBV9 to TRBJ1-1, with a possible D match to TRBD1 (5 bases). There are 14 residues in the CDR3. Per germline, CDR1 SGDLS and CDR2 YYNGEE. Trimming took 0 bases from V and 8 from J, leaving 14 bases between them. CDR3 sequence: CASSVDGGGNEAFF. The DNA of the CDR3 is TGTGCCAGCAGCGTAGACGGGGGAGGGAACGAAGCTTTCTTT.

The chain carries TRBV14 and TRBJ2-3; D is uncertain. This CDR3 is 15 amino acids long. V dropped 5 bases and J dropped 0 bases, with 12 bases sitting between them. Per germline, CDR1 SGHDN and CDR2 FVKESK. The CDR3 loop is CASSSSPGSTDTQYF. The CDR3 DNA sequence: TGTGCCAGCAGCTCTTCGCCAGGTAGCACAGATACGCAGTATTTT.

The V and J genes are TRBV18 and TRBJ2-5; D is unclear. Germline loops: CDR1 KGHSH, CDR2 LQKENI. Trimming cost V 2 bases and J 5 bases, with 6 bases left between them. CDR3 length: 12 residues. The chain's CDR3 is CASSPNSETQYF. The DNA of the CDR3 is TGTGCCAGCTCACCAAACTCTGAGACCCAGTACTTC.

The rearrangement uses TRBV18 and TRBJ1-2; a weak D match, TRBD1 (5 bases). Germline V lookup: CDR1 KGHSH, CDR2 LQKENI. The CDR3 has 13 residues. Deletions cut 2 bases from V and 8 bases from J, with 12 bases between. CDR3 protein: CASSPEGGTGYTF. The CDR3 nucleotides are TGTGCCAGCTCACCAGAGGGCGGGACGGGCTACACCTTC. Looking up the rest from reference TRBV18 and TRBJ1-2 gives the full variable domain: NAGVMQNPRHLVRRRGQEARLRCSPMKGHSHVYWYRQLPEEGLKFMVYLQKENIIDESGMPKERFSAEFPKEGPSILRIQQVVRGDSAAYFCASSPEGGTGYTFGSGTRLTVV.

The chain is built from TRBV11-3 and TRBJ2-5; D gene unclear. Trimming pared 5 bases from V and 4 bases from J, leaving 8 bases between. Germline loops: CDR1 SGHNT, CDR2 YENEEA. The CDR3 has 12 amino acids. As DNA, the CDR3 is TGTGCCAGCAGCCACGTGGTAGAGACCCAGTACTTC. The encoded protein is CASSHVVETQYF.

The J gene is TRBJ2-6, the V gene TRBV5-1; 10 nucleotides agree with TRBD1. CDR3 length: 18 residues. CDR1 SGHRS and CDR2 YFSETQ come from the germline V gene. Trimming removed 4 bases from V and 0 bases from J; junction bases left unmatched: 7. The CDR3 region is CASSPTGQGTSGANVLTF. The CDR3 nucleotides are TGCGCCAGCAGCCCAACGGGACAGGGGACCTCTGGGGCCAACGTCCTGACTTTC.

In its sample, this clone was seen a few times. CDR3 sequence (DNA): TGTGCCAGCAGCTTAAGTGCCGAGACCGAAGCTTTCTTT. This codes for CASSLSAETEAFF. The rearrangement links TRBV7-3 to TRBJ1-1; D is unresolved. The CDR3 has 13 amino acids. V lost 1 base to trimming and J lost 8 bases, with 11 bases between them. The germline CDR1 and CDR2 sequences are SGHTA and FQGTGA. The full variable domain, with the rest looked up from reference TRBV7-3 and TRBJ1-1, is GAGVSQTPSNKVTEKGKYVELRCDPISGHTALYWYRQSLGQGPEFLIYFQGTGAADDSGLPNDRFFAVRPEGSVSTLKIQRTERGDSAVYLCASSLSAETEAFFGQGTRLTVV.

This chain's CDR3 is CASSQTLATSYEQYF. The DNA for the CDR3 is TGCGCCAGCAGCCAAACATTGGCCACCTCCTACGAGCAGTACTTC. The gene calls are TRBV4-1 and TRBJ2-7; the D is unclear. With 2 bases removed from V and 0 bases from J, the gap between germline ends came to 11 bases. The germline V gene has CDR1 MGHRA and CDR2 YSYEKL. The CDR3 runs 15 residues.

The CDR3 reads CASSSGTRGNEKLFF. The CDR3 DNA is TGTGCCAGCAGCTCAGGGACCAGGGGTAATGAAAAACTGTTTTTT. The J gene is TRBJ1-4, the V gene TRBV9; possibly TRBD1 for D (6 bases). Germline CDR1 SGDLS, CDR2 YYNGEE. CDR3 length: 15 residues. V was cut by 4 bases and J by 4 bases, with 14 bases left in between.

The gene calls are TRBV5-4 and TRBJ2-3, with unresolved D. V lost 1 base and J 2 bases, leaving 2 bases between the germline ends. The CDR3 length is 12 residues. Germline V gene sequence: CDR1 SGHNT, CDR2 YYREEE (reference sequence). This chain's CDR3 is CASSLTTDTQYF. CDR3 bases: TGTGCCAGCAGCTTGACCACAGATACGCAGTATTTT.

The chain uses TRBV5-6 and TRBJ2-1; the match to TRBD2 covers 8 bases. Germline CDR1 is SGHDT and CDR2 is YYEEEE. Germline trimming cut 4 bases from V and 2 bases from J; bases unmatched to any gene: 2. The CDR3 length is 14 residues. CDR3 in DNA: TGTGCCAGCAGCGCGGGACTAGCCTACAATGAGCAGTTCTTC. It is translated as CASSAGLAYNEQFF.

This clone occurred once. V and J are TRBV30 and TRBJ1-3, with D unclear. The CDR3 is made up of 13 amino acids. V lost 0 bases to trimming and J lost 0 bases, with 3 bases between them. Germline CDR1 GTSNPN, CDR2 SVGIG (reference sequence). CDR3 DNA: TGTGCCTGGAGTGTCATCTCTGGAAACACCATATATTTT. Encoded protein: CAWSVISGNTIYF. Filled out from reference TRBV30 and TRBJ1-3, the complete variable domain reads SQTIHQWPATLVQPVGSPLSLECTVEGTSNPNLYWYRQAAGRGLQLLFYSVGIGQISSEVPQNLSASRPQDRQFILSSKKLLLSDSGFYLCAWSVISGNTIYFGEGSWLTVV.

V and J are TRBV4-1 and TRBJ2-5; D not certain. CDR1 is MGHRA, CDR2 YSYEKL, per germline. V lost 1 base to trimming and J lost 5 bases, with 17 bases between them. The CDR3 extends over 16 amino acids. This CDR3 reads CASSQVGRGVGETQYF. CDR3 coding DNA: TGCGCCAGCAGCCAAGTTGGCCGCGGTGTTGGGGAGACCCAGTACTTC.

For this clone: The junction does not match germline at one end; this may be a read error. The CDR3 DNA is TGTGCCAGCATTGAACAGGGGGCTAATGAAGCTTTCTTT. It is translated as CASIEQGANEAFF. This sequence joins TRBV25-1 and TRBJ1-1; 9 positions agree with TRBD1. Per germline, CDR1 MGHDK and CDR2 SYGVNS. This CDR3 has 13 amino acids. The full variable domain, its missing parts supplied by reference TRBV25-1 and TRBJ1-1, is EADIYQTPRYLVIGTGKKITLECSQTMGHDKMYWYQQDPGMELHLIHYSYGVNSTEKGDLSSESTVSRIRTEHFPLTLESARPSHTSQYLCASIEQGANEAFFGQGTRLTVV.

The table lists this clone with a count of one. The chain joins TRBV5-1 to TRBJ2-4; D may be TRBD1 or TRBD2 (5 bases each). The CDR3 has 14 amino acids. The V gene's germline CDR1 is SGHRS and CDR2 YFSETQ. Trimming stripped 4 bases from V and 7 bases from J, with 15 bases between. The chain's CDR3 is CASSPTGRDNIQYF. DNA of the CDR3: TGCGCCAGCAGCCCTACCGGTAGGGACAACATTCAGTACTTC.

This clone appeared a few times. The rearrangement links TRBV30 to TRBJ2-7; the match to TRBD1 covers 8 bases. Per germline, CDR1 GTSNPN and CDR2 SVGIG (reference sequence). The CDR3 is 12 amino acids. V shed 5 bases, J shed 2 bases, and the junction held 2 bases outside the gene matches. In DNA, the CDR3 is TGTGCCTGGGACAGGGGCACCTACGAGCAGTACTTC. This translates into CAWDRGTYEQYF.

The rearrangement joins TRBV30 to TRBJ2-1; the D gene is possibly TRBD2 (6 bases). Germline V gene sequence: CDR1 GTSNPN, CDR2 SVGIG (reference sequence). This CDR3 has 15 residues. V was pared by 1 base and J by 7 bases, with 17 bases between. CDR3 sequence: CAWSGPAGFGNEQFF. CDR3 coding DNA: TGTGCCTGGAGTGGCCCTGCGGGGTTCGGAAATGAGCAGTTCTTC.

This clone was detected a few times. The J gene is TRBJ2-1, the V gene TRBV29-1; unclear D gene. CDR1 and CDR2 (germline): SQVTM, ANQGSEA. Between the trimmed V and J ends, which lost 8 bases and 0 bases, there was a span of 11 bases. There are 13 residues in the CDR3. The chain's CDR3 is CSSLRASYNEQFF. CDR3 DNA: TGCAGCTCCCTTCGAGCCTCCTACAATGAGCAGTTCTTC.

The CDR3 spells CSVLTTELTDTQYF. The CDR3 DNA is TGCAGCGTCCTGACCACGGAGCTCACAGATACGCAGTATTTT. This rearrangement joins TRBV29-1 to TRBJ2-3, with D hard to call. V dropped 6 bases and J dropped 2 bases, with 15 bases sitting between them. From germline, CDR1 is SQVTM and CDR2 ANQGSEA. There are 14 residues in the CDR3.

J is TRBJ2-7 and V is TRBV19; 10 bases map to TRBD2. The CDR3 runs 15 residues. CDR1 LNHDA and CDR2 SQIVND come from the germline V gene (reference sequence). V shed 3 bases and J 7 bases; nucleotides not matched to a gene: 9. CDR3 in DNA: TGTGCCAGTAGTATGTCAGCGGGGGGGCCCCGGGAGCAGTACTTC. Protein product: CASSMSAGGPREQYF.